A single sample gave rise to the 25 T cell receptor beta chains below, sequenced in a study of control samples from healthy donors and cancer patients. Sequenced by immunoSEQ multiplex PCR; TCRdb stores in-frame clones only, minus some. The data show tens of thousands of clones, 84% seen once. Sequenced: blood. The receptor set was obtained from a man between 45 and 60 years old in good health.

The chain has TRBV9 and TRBJ1-1; D unclear. Trimming removed 0 bases from V and 12 bases from J, with 12 bases in between. Germline CDR1 SGDLS, CDR2 YYNGEE. The CDR3 has 12 residues. CDR3 region: CASSVDGEATFF. In DNA, the CDR3 is TGTGCCAGCAGCGTAGATGGGGAGGCAACTTTCTTT.

The J gene is TRBJ1-2, the V gene TRBV28; D is uncertain. The V gene lost 6 bases and the J gene lost 13 bases, with 15 bases spanning the gap. The CDR3 contains 11 residues. Per germline, CDR1 MDHEN and CDR2 SYDVKM. In DNA, the CDR3 is TGTGCCAGCAGCCGATCCCATGGGTCCACCTTC. This gives the protein CASSRSHGSTF.

The CDR3 nucleotides are TGTGCCAGCAGTGAGACCCCGGGACTGATCAATCAGCCCCAGCATTTT. Amino acid sequence: CASSETPGLINQPQHF. This rearrangement joins TRBV6-1 to TRBJ1-5, with D maybe TRBD1 (5 bases). Germline assignment: CDR1 MNHNS and CDR2 SASEGT. CDR3 size: 16 residues. Trimming pared 3 bases from V and 3 bases from J, leaving 15 bases between.

This chain connects TRBV9 to TRBJ1-2; 10 bases match TRBD1. The CDR3 runs to 15 residues. V lost 0 bases, J lost 2 bases, and 1 base stayed unmatched. Germline V gene sequence: CDR1 SGDLS, CDR2 YYNGEE. The CDR3 protein is CASSVGQGANYGYTF. The CDR3, as DNA: TGTGCCAGCAGCGTAGGACAGGGGGCAAACTATGGCTACACCTTC.

The chain couples TRBV12-3 or TRBV12-4 to TRBJ1-2; TRBD1 matches 7 bases. This CDR3 has 12 residues. The V segment lost 5 bases and the J segment 8 bases; nucleotides outside the gene matches: 5. The CDR3 reads CASSATGAGYTF. In nucleotides, the CDR3 is TGTGCCAGCAGTGCCACAGGGGCGGGCTACACCTTC.

This clone appeared once. The DNA of the CDR3 is TGTGCCATCAGTGAGTCGGGCCAGAGTAATTCACCCCTCCACTTT. The encoded protein is CAISESGQSNSPLHF. The rearrangement uses TRBV10-3 and TRBJ1-6; D is undetermined. V shed 0 bases and J shed 6 bases, with 9 bases lying between them. There are 15 residues in the CDR3. Germline V gene sequence: CDR1 ENHRY, CDR2 SYGVKD.

The chain is built from TRBV29-1 and TRBJ1-2; unclear D gene. The CDR3 has 14 residues. Germline lookup yields CDR1 SQVTM and CDR2 ANQGSEA. V lost 2 bases and J 0 bases, leaving 10 bases between the germline ends. The CDR3 is CSVESGEPNYGYTF. The CDR3 DNA reads as TGCAGCGTTGAATCAGGAGAACCTAACTATGGCTACACCTTC.

The chain couples TRBV30 to TRBJ2-3, with D hard to call. Per germline, CDR1 GTSNPN and CDR2 SVGIG (reference sequence). The CDR3 is 13 residues long. V was pared by 4 bases and J by 6 bases, with 14 bases between. The CDR3 bases are TGTGCCTGGACCGGAGTCTACGGGGATACGCAGTATTTT. Translated: CAWTGVYGDTQYF.

This chain connects TRBV12-5 to TRBJ1-5; tentatively, D is TRBD1 (6 bases). This CDR3 region has 16 residues. Trimming removed 2 bases from V and 6 bases from J, with 17 bases in between. Germline loops: CDR1 LGHNT, CDR2 FRNRAP. CDR3 sequence reads: CASGLPSGAGAQPQHF. DNA of the CDR3: TGTGCTAGTGGTTTGCCCTCAGGGGCAGGGGCTCAGCCCCAGCATTTT.

The chain has TRBV30 and TRBJ1-5; unclear D gene. The CDR3 has 12 amino acids. Germline loops: CDR1 GTSNPN, CDR2 SVGIG (reference sequence). Trimming left V 5 bases short and J 0 bases short, with 5 bases between. This CDR3 is CAWGYSNQPQHF. DNA of the CDR3: TGTGCCTGGGGGTATAGCAATCAGCCCCAGCATTTT.

This clone has a handful of counts. This chain connects TRBV7-9 to TRBJ1-1, with D possibly matching TRBD1 (6 bases). V lost 5 bases, J lost 7 bases, and 11 bases lay in between. This CDR3 region has 12 residues. Germline CDR1 and CDR2: SEHNR and FQNEAQ (reference sequence). CDR3 DNA sequence: TGTGCCAGCAGCCGTGACAGGCGTGAAGCTTTCTTT. It is translated as CASSRDRREAFF.

The chain joins TRBV5-6 to TRBJ2-1; a weak D match, TRBD1 (7 bases). This CDR3 has 16 residues. V lost 0 bases and J lost 5, with 15 bases in between. CDR1 SGHDT and CDR2 YYEEEE come from the germline V gene. The CDR3 DNA is TGTGCCAGCAGCTTGGCCGGGCAGGGGGAGGACAATGAGCAGTTCTTC. Amino acids: CASSLAGQGEDNEQFF. The variable domain in full, completed from reference TRBV5-6 and TRBJ2-1, reads DAGVTQSPTHLIKTRGQQVTLRCSPKSGHDTVSWYQQALGQGPQFIFQYYEEEERQRGNFPDRFSGHQFPNYSSELNVNALLLGDSALYLCASSLAGQGEDNEQFFGPGTRLTVL.

CDR3 in DNA: TGTGCCACCAGGCGACAGGACACCGGGGAGCTGTTTTTT. It is translated as CATRRQDTGELFF. This chain uses TRBV24-1 with TRBJ2-2, with D perhaps matching TRBD1 (6 bases). The CDR3 has 13 amino acids. The germline CDR1 and CDR2 sequences are KGHDR and SFDVKD. The V end lost 7 bases, the J end lost 3 bases, and 8 bases lay between the germline ends.

The J gene is TRBJ1-2, the V gene TRBV28; possibly TRBD1 for D (5 bases). This CDR3 spans 14 amino acids. Germline assignment: CDR1 MDHEN and CDR2 SYDVKM. V lost 6 bases and J 4 bases, leaving 15 bases between the germline ends. CDR3 loop: CASSIQTGSYGYTF. The CDR3 nucleotides are TGTGCCAGCAGCATTCAAACAGGATCCTATGGCTACACCTTC.

The chain recombines TRBV7-9 with TRBJ2-1, with D maybe TRBD2 (5 bases). V was clipped by 6 bases and J by 7 bases, with 7 bases between them. This CDR3 region has 11 residues. Looked up from germline, CDR1 is SEHNR and CDR2 is FQNEAQ (reference sequence). The CDR3 reads CASSRGNEQFF. CDR3 bases: TGTGCCAGCAGTCGGGGAAATGAGCAGTTCTTC.

V usage is TRBV11-2 and J usage is TRBJ2-2; 8 bases fit TRBD2. The CDR3 runs to 18 residues. Germline V gene lookup returns CDR1 SGHAT and CDR2 FQNNGV. V was clipped by 5 bases and J by 3 bases; unmatched bases: 14. In DNA form, the CDR3 reads TGTGCCAGCAGCCCATACCCCACGGGAGGGCCAGACACCGGGGAGCTGTTTTTT. Translating gives CASSPYPTGGPDTGELFF.

The J gene is TRBJ2-5, the V gene TRBV7-9, with 12 bases fitting TRBD2. The CDR3 extends over 17 amino acids. Losses at the gene ends were 3 bases for V and 7 bases for J; bases not matched to a gene: 12. CDR1 and CDR2 (germline): SEHNR, FQNEAQ (reference sequence). CDR3 loop: CASSFGELAGGLGTQYF. The CDR3 DNA follows: TGTGCCAGCAGCTTCGGAGAACTAGCGGGAGGACTGGGGACCCAGTACTTC. Full variable domain (outside the CDR3, taken from reference TRBV7-9 and TRBJ2-5): DTGVSQNPRHKITKRGQNVTFRCDPISEHNRLYWYRQTLGQGPEFLTYFQNEAQLEKSRLLSDRFSAERPKGSFSTLEIQRTEQGDSAMYLCASSFGELAGGLGTQYFGPGTRLLVL.

There are a few counts of this clone. The chain employs TRBV7-9 and TRBJ2-2; a possible D gene is TRBD2 (6 bases). This CDR3 has 15 amino acids. V dropped 2 bases and J dropped 1 base, with 8 bases sitting between them. The germline CDR1 and CDR2 sequences are SEHNR and FQNEAQ (reference sequence). DNA for the CDR3: TGTGCCAGCAGCTTAAGGGACTGGAACACCGGGGAGCTGTTTTTT. Encoded protein: CASSLRDWNTGELFF.

The rearrangement uses TRBV27 and TRBJ1-1; no clear D gene. V lost 5 bases, J lost 1 base, and 8 bases lay in between. Germline CDR1 MNHEY, CDR2 SMNVEV (reference sequence). This CDR3 region has 13 residues. The CDR3 spells CASSGDRNTEAFF. In DNA, the CDR3 is TGTGCCAGCAGTGGAGATAGGAACACTGAAGCTTTCTTT.

V is TRBV18 and J is TRBJ1-2, with D maybe TRBD1 (6 bases). The V gene lost 3 bases and the J gene lost 4 bases, with 18 bases spanning the gap. Germline V gives CDR1 KGHSH, CDR2 LQKENI. The CDR3 sequence is 16 residues long. CDR3 region: CASSPSRQAGSYGYTF. The CDR3 DNA sequence: TGTGCCAGCTCACCCTCTAGACAGGCCGGCTCCTATGGCTACACCTTC.

This chain joins TRBV18 and TRBJ1-3; tentative D call: TRBD1 (6 bases). Germline V CDR1 and CDR2: KGHSH, LQKENI. Trimming pared 0 bases from V and 3 bases from J, leaving 15 bases between. The CDR3 totals 17 residues. CDR3 in DNA: TGTGCCAGCTCACCACCGGGGGGCGCCGGGAGTGGAAACACCATATATTTT. This codes for CASSPPGGAGSGNTIYF. Looking up the rest from reference TRBV18 and TRBJ1-3 gives the full variable domain: NAGVMQNPRHLVRRRGQEARLRCSPMKGHSHVYWYRQLPEEGLKFMVYLQKENIIDESGMPKERFSAEFPKEGPSILRIQQVVRGDSAAYFCASSPPGGAGSGNTIYFGEGSWLTVV.

The chain carries TRBV18 and TRBJ1-1; D ambiguous. CDR3 length: 15 amino acids. V was cut by 2 bases and J by 0 bases, with 10 bases left in between. Germline lookup yields CDR1 KGHSH and CDR2 LQKENI. Written as DNA, the CDR3 is TGTGCCAGCTCACCAAGGGCTGAAATGAACACTGAAGCTTTCTTT. Its protein product is CASSPRAEMNTEAFF.

V is TRBV6-1 and J is TRBJ2-3; 10 bases map to TRBD2. The germline CDR1 and CDR2 sequences are MNHNS and SASEGT. The CDR3 runs to 19 residues. With 2 bases clipped from V and 6 bases from J, the junction kept 17 bases outside the gene matches. The CDR3 region is CASSERPIASGSQRDTQYF. CDR3 in DNA: TGTGCCAGCAGTGAACGCCCAATAGCTAGCGGGAGTCAGCGGGATACGCAGTATTTT.

This clone has only one observation. The chain links TRBV5-1 to TRBJ2-3; 12 bases are a match to TRBD2. The CDR3 covers 16 residues. The germline gives CDR1 SGHRS, CDR2 YFSETQ. V trimming: 0 bases; J trimming: 5 bases; junction bases outside the gene matches: 4. The CDR3: CASSLGSGLAGDTQYF. The CDR3 DNA is TGCGCCAGCAGCTTGGGTTCGGGACTAGCGGGAGATACGCAGTATTTT. Full variable domain (remainder filled in from reference TRBV5-1 and TRBJ2-3): KAGVTQTPRYLIKTRGQQVTLSCSPISGHRSVSWYQQTPGQGLQFLFEYFSETQRNKGNFPGRFSGRQFSNSRSEMNVSTLELGDSALYLCASSLGSGLAGDTQYFGPGTRLTVL.

The rearrangement joins TRBV6-5 to TRBJ1-5; D is undetermined. The CDR3 totals 12 residues. V lost 4 bases and J lost 7, with 8 bases in between. The germline V gene encodes CDR1 MNHEY and CDR2 SVGAGI. CDR3 bases: TGTGCCAGCAGTTCTCCCAGACAGCCCCAGCATTTT. Its protein product is CASSSPRQPQHF.